A selection of T cell receptor beta chains follows, all from one sample in a study of blood T cell repertoires in COVID-19. Assay: immunoSEQ multiplex PCR; the TCRdb copy retains only in-frame clones and omits some. The sample yields 80,000 or so clones, approximately 90% seen once. The sample comprised peripheral blood. The receptors derive from a man aged 50 to 59 with acute or convalescent COVID-19. CDR3s include the opening cysteine and the closing phenylalanine or tryptophan. Clone sizes are given selectively: once, few, many, or a class where the clone is expanded.

CDR3aa	v_gene	j_gene	abundance
CASRGRQGAGQPQHF	TRBV6-5	TRBJ1-5	NA
CAWSAGTGRQKLFF	TRBV30	TRBJ1-4	NA
CASSPDRPPYEQYF	TRBV3-1/TRBV3-2	TRBJ2-7	NA
CASSSLQAYEQYF	TRBV11-2	TRBJ2-7	once
CASSLGQGSSGANVLTF	TRBV7-2	TRBJ2-6	NA
CASSSLSYEQYF	TRBV27	TRBJ2-7	once
CASGRDRGSYTF	TRBV10-1	TRBJ1-2	NA
CSAHRDTQYF	TRBV20-1	TRBJ2-3	NA
CSASWGWSNQPQHF	TRBV20-1	TRBJ1-5	NA
CASSFDPGTVNTGELFF	TRBV5-1	TRBJ2-2	NA
CASSLNPEWGGGTDTQYF	TRBV7-3	TRBJ2-3	NA
CASRTGTGGAVGYTF	TRBV6-5	TRBJ1-2	NA
CASSSRDRVPDTQYF	TRBV28	TRBJ2-3	NA
CASSRDRGNEKLFF	TRBV2	TRBJ1-4	NA
CASRSTGQGNTGELFF	TRBV18	TRBJ2-2	NA
CATGQGPEKLFF	TRBV5-4	TRBJ1-4	NA
CASSLSTDKYYEQYF	TRBV5-1	TRBJ2-7	NA
CATSEAGTSGRAGDTQYF	TRBV24-1	TRBJ2-3	NA
CASSVGGQAFGYTF	TRBV9	TRBJ1-2	NA
CASSLLSVPGYTF	TRBV7-2	TRBJ1-2	NA
CASSHTRDRPLHF	TRBV4-3	TRBJ1-6	NA
CASSFLPGTGNYEQYF	TRBV11-2	TRBJ2-7	NA
CASSSQGEGYNEQFF	TRBV28	TRBJ2-1	NA
CASSLLGQESYTF	TRBV12-3/TRBV12-4	TRBJ1-2	NA
CASSPGGGSYEQYF	TRBV7-9	TRBJ2-7	NA
CASSDYRGSGYTF	TRBV9	TRBJ1-2	NA
CASIWRTGMNTEAFF	TRBV6-5	TRBJ1-1	NA
CASSLGGEYEQYF	TRBV11-2	TRBJ2-7	NA
CASSRVLLPGQGRMQPQHF	TRBV4-1	TRBJ1-5	NA
CASSEEGSQYF	TRBV2	TRBJ2-5	few
CASRGGLSSSSYNSPLHF	TRBV28	TRBJ1-6	NA
CASSLAPGVTGELFF	TRBV7-9	TRBJ2-2	NA
CASSQGTSGYNEKLFF	TRBV4-3	TRBJ1-4	few
CASSIGQNTGELFF	TRBV19	TRBJ2-2	NA
CASNRRGQETQYF	TRBV27	TRBJ2-5	NA
CASSASTGTGYNEQFF	TRBV9	TRBJ2-1	once
CATEFSGRAGSEEQFF	TRBV28	TRBJ2-1	NA
CASSLGGGMNTEAFF	TRBV5-1	TRBJ1-1	NA
CASSLQENTEAFF	TRBV14	TRBJ1-1	NA
CASSQDRSGGLYEQYF	TRBV4-1	TRBJ2-7	NA
CASSQVGLREGINEQFF	TRBV3-1/TRBV3-2	TRBJ2-1	once
CASSLMTLDRERRTEAFF	TRBV28	TRBJ1-1	once
CASSLGQVPYSNQPQHF	TRBV28	TRBJ1-5	once
CASSFRDSNEKLFF	TRBV27	TRBJ1-4	NA
CASTFPDTQYF	TRBV21-1	TRBJ2-3	NA
CASSGQGVGEQYF	TRBV25-1	TRBJ2-7	NA